One sample yielded the 30 T cell receptor beta chains listed below, sequenced in a study of cytomegalovirus exposure and HLA in healthy donors (dated 2017 in TCRdb). The library was built by means of the immunoSEQ multiplex PCR assay. For the multiplex PCR, a mixture combining 60 forward primers for TCR Vbeta segments and 13 reverse primers for TCR Jbeta segments was used. This immuneACCESS table, as held by TCRdb, lists in-frame sequences with V and J called but not all clones. Of the missing ones, under half trace to an unresolved V gene in checked studies; the others have no known cause. This sample lists 90,000 to 150,000 clones; about 80% were detected once. The top ten constitute 1.5% of the sample. Sample: PBMCs. The receptors here all came from a woman in her late teens or twenties in good health and CMV-seronegative.

The chain recombines TRBV29-1 with TRBJ1-1; maybe TRBD1 (6 bases). Germline CDR1 reads SQVTM; CDR2 reads ANQGSEA. The CDR3 covers 13 residues. Deletions cut 7 bases from V and 3 bases from J, with 15 bases between. The CDR3 sequence: CSGVWAGDTEAFF. Here the CDR3 DNA reads TGCAGCGGGGTTTGGGCAGGGGACACTGAAGCTTTCTTT.

The chain joins TRBV4-2 to TRBJ1-5, with a weak D call TRBD1 (5 bases). With 0 bases removed from V and 2 bases from J, the gap between germline ends came to 8 bases. This CDR3 is built from 15 residues. CDR1 LGHNA and CDR2 YNFKEQ come from the germline V gene. The CDR3 nucleotides are TGTGCCAGCAGCCAAGATCCGACAGGCAATCAGCCCCAGCATTTT. It yields the protein CASSQDPTGNQPQHF.

CDR3 sequence: CASSRTGTGNNEQFF. The CDR3 DNA reads TGTGCCAGCAGTCGTACCGGGACAGGCAACAATGAGCAGTTCTTC. The rearrangement links TRBV7-9 to TRBJ2-1; 8 bases agree with TRBD1. Unmatched junction bases numbered 9, after V lost 6 bases and J lost 5 bases. Germline values: CDR1 SEHNR, CDR2 FQNEAQ (reference sequence). CDR3 size: 15 residues.

This clone was counted only a few times. The chain has TRBV7-6 and TRBJ2-1, with D perhaps matching TRBD1 (5 bases). The CDR3 is made up of 18 amino acids. The germline CDR1 and CDR2 sequences are SGHVS and FNYEAQ. V gave up 0 bases and J gave up 4 bases, with 19 bases separating them. In DNA, the CDR3 is TGTGCCAGCAGCTTAGCTAGTTCAGGGTCCGGGCGTTACAATGAGCAGTTCTTC. It is translated as CASSLASSGSGRYNEQFF.

The rearrangement joins TRBV5-5 to TRBJ1-2, with a tentative D call TRBD1 (5 bases). Germline CDR1 reads SGHKS; CDR2 reads YYEKEE (reference sequence). The V end was cut by 6 bases, the J end by 2 bases, with 11 bases between. The CDR3 spans 13 residues. The CDR3 region is CASNGRGNYGYTF. The CDR3 DNA reads TGTGCCAGCAATGGCCGGGGGAACTATGGCTACACCTTC.

The chain uses TRBV19 and TRBJ2-1, with 8 bases lining up with TRBD2. V lost 0 bases to trimming and J lost 2 bases; unmatched junction nucleotides: 6. CDR3 length: 17 amino acids. Per the germline V gene, CDR1 is LNHDA and CDR2 is SQIVND (reference sequence). The CDR3 loop is CASSIDWSSGAYNEQFF. Here the CDR3 DNA reads TGTGCCAGTAGTATAGATTGGAGTAGCGGGGCCTACAATGAGCAGTTCTTC.

This chain joins TRBV7-9 and TRBJ2-7; TRBD1 matches 10 bases. Trimming at V came to 5 bases and at J to 3 bases, leaving 7 bases not matched to a gene. This CDR3 spans 15 amino acids. Germline V gene sequence: CDR1 SEHNR, CDR2 FQNEAQ (reference sequence). CDR3 loop: CASSILRDRGYEQYF. DNA for the CDR3: TGTGCCAGCAGCATTCTCCGGGACAGGGGCTACGAGCAGTACTTC.

The genes are TRBV7-2 and TRBJ1-2; 7 nucleotides match TRBD1. J gave up 4 bases and V 5 bases, and 4 bases lay outside the gene matches. This CDR3 contains 13 residues. Per the germline V gene, CDR1 is SGHTA and CDR2 is FQGNSA. As DNA, the CDR3 is TGTGCCAGCAGCCTAGGGGGCGGCTATGGCTACACCTTC. Its translation: CASSLGGGYGYTF. Looking up the rest from reference TRBV7-2 and TRBJ1-2 gives the full variable domain: GAGVSQSPSNKVTEKGKDVELRCDPISGHTALYWYRQSLGQGLEFLIYFQGNSAPDKSGLPSDRFSAERTGGSVSTLTIQRTQQEDSAVYLCASSLGGGYGYTFGSGTRLTVV.

V usage is TRBV19 and J usage is TRBJ1-5, with TRBD1 as a possible D gene (5 bases). Trimming removed 2 bases at V and 3 bases at J, with 11 bases between. Germline CDR1 is LNHDA and CDR2 is SQIVND (reference sequence). The CDR3 sequence is 15 residues long. DNA of the CDR3: TGTGCCAGTAGTATAACCAGGGCCTACAATCAGCCCCAGCATTTT. It specifies CASSITRAYNQPQHF.

The rearrangement links TRBV20-1 to TRBJ2-7, with D hard to call. The CDR3 covers 11 residues. V was cut by 6 bases and J by 2 bases, with 8 bases left in between. CDR1 and CDR2 (germline): DFQATT, SNEGSKA (reference sequence). The DNA of the CDR3 is TGCAGTGCCACGGAGACCTACGAGCAGTACTTC. Translated: CSATETYEQYF.

J is TRBJ1-1 and V is TRBV14; no firm D call. Germline V gene lookup returns CDR1 SGHDN and CDR2 FVKESK. Trimming took off 0 bases at V and 0 bases at J, with 8 bases between the two ends. The CDR3 contains 15 residues. The CDR3 nucleotides are TGTGCCAGCAGCCAAGATGCAAACATGAACACTGAAGCTTTCTTT. This encodes CASSQDANMNTEAFF.

The chain links TRBV14 to TRBJ1-3; unclear D gene. Trimming stripped 3 bases from V and 0 bases from J, with 21 bases between. This CDR3 is built from 19 residues. CDR1 is SGHDN, CDR2 FVKESK, per germline. The DNA for the CDR3 is TGTGCCAGCAGCCAGAGCCGTAAACAACAGCCCTTCTCTGGAAACACCATATATTTT. It yields the protein CASSQSRKQQPFSGNTIYF.

The chain uses TRBV14 and TRBJ2-7; unclear D gene. The CDR3 extends over 13 amino acids. Germline loops: CDR1 SGHDN, CDR2 FVKESK. V shed 2 bases and J shed 5 bases, with 10 bases lying between them. The DNA for the CDR3 is TGTGCCAGCAGCCAAATCCCCAGAAACGAGCAGTACTTC. This translates into CASSQIPRNEQYF.

The chain combines TRBV25-1 with TRBJ1-5; 7 bases fit TRBD1. This CDR3 has 16 residues. J lost 2 bases, V lost 4 bases, and 8 bases had no gene match. Germline values: CDR1 MGHDK, CDR2 SYGVNS. CDR3 nucleotide sequence: TGTGCCAGCAGTGTCCCAAAGGGGACAGGCAATCAGCCCCAGCATTTT. Protein sequence: CASSVPKGTGNQPQHF.

The chain links TRBV5-8 to TRBJ1-6; 7 nucleotides match TRBD1. Trimming took 4 bases from V and 3 from J; bases not matched to a gene: 4. This CDR3 has 15 residues. Germline lookup yields CDR1 SGHTS and CDR2 YDEGEE. CDR3 bases: TGTGCCAGCAGCGCGGGACAGTTCTATAATTCACCCCTCCACTTT. Protein: CASSAGQFYNSPLHF.

This sequence joins TRBV15 and TRBJ2-7; tentative D call: TRBD1 (6 bases). The CDR3 contains 17 residues. Deletions cut 0 bases from V and 6 bases from J, with 21 bases between. Germline V gene sequence: CDR1 LNHNV, CDR2 YYDKDF (reference sequence). Here the CDR3 reads CATSRDRSAGRGSEQYF. The CDR3 bases are TGTGCCACCAGCAGAGATCGGAGCGCCGGCAGGGGTTCCGAGCAGTACTTC.

The chain employs TRBV25-1 and TRBJ2-7, with 9 nucleotides matching TRBD1. The CDR3 extends over 14 amino acids. The junction had 1 base not matched to a gene; V was cut back by 2 bases and J by 2 bases. The germline CDR1 and CDR2 sequences are MGHDK and SYGVNS. The CDR3 region is CASSEDRGAYEQYF. CDR3 nucleotide sequence: TGTGCCAGCAGTGAAGACAGGGGGGCCTACGAGCAGTACTTC.

This chain connects TRBV18 to TRBJ1-6, with D perhaps matching TRBD1 (5 bases). This CDR3 region has 15 residues. Germline values: CDR1 KGHSH, CDR2 LQKENI. The V end lost 2 bases, the J end lost 1 base, and 6 bases lay between the germline ends. The CDR3 DNA reads as TGTGCCAGCTCACCAAACAGGTCCTATAATTCACCCCTCCACTTT. Its translation is CASSPNRSYNSPLHF.

The chain carries TRBV5-1 and TRBJ2-3, with 7 bases that match TRBD1. CDR3 length equals 15 residues. Germline lookup yields CDR1 SGHRS and CDR2 YFSETQ. J was trimmed by 3 bases and V by 4 bases; bases with no gene match: 8. DNA of the CDR3: TGCGCCAGCAGCCAATACGGACAGGCGACAGATACGCAGTATTTT. Amino acids: CASSQYGQATDTQYF.

The V call is TRBV5-1, the J call TRBJ2-7, with 9 nucleotides matching TRBD2. The junction had 7 bases not matched to a gene; V was cut back by 4 bases and J by 2 bases. From germline, CDR1 is SGHRS and CDR2 YFSETQ. This CDR3 is 15 amino acids long. The CDR3 sequence is CASSLSGSATYEQYF. CDR3 nucleotides: TGCGCCAGCAGCCTTAGCGGGAGCGCGACCTACGAGCAGTACTTC. Full variable domain (outside the CDR3, taken from reference TRBV5-1 and TRBJ2-7): KAGVTQTPRYLIKTRGQQVTLSCSPISGHRSVSWYQQTPGQGLQFLFEYFSETQRNKGNFPGRFSGRQFSNSRSEMNVSTLELGDSALYLCASSLSGSATYEQYFGPGTRLTVT.

The chain couples TRBV7-9 to TRBJ1-1; 8 bases match TRBD1. J gave up 2 bases and V 11 bases, and 13 bases lay outside the gene matches. Germline CDR1 SEHNR, CDR2 FQNEAQ (reference sequence). The CDR3 loop spans 15 amino acids. The chain's CDR3 is CASRIPGTGNTEAFF. The CDR3 DNA is TGTGCCTCCCGCATCCCGGGGACAGGTAACACTGAAGCTTTCTTT.

The V gene is TRBV19, the J gene TRBJ2-7, with D possibly being TRBD2 (6 bases). Germline CDR1 is LNHDA and CDR2 is SQIVND (reference sequence). The CDR3 contains 17 residues. Trimming stripped 5 bases from V and 2 bases from J, with 22 bases between. CDR3 loop: CASSARGTGTWTYEQYF. The CDR3 nucleotides are TGTGCCAGTAGTGCCCGGGGGACCGGGACGTGGACCTACGAGCAGTACTTC. Variable domain in full (rest from reference TRBV19 and TRBJ2-7): DGGITQSPKYLFRKEGQNVTLSCEQNLNHDAMYWYRQDPGQGLRLIYYSQIVNDFQKGDIAEGYSVSREKKESFPLTVTSAQKNPTAFYLCASSARGTGTWTYEQYFGPGTRLTVT.

For this clone: The junction departs from germline at one end; a sequencing error may be responsible. The chain employs TRBV7-9 and TRBJ2-1; perhaps TRBD2 as D (5 bases). This CDR3 is built from 11 residues. The V gene's germline CDR1 is SEHNR and CDR2 FQNEAQ (reference sequence). The CDR3 region is CASSLGASRIF. The CDR3 nucleotides read TGTGCCAGCAGCTTAGGCGCTAGCAGGATCTTC.

This chain uses TRBV19 with TRBJ2-2; D call uncertain. This CDR3 contains 17 residues. The V gene lost 4 bases and the J gene lost 5 bases, with 20 bases spanning the gap. Per germline, CDR1 LNHDA and CDR2 SQIVND (reference sequence). CDR3 sequence: CASSTAGQISTTGELFF. The CDR3 coding sequence is TGTGCCAGTAGTACGGCAGGCCAAATAAGTACTACCGGGGAGCTGTTTTTT.

V gene TRBV29-1 combines with J gene TRBJ1-2, with D uncertain. The germline V gene encodes CDR1 SQVTM and CDR2 ANQGSEA. V was pared by 3 bases and J by 8 bases, with 13 bases between. The CDR3 contains 12 residues. The CDR3: CSVDPQEGGYTF. The CDR3 nucleotides read TGCAGCGTTGACCCCCAAGAGGGAGGCTACACCTTC.

This chain uses TRBV5-1 with TRBJ1-4; no reliable D call. Deletions cut 0 bases from V and 4 bases from J, with 7 bases between. Germline V gives CDR1 SGHRS, CDR2 YFSETQ. This CDR3 is 14 amino acids long. CDR3 residues: CASSLAGVNEKLFF. DNA for the CDR3: TGCGCCAGCAGCTTGGCCGGGGTTAATGAAAAACTGTTTTTT.

V usage is TRBV5-4 and J usage is TRBJ2-7; the match to TRBD1 covers 8 bases. This CDR3 is 15 amino acids long. Germline loops: CDR1 SGHNT, CDR2 YYREEE (reference sequence). The V segment lost 4 bases and the J segment 5 bases; nucleotides outside the gene matches: 11. The CDR3 spells CASSRSTGGTHEQYF. Written as DNA, the CDR3 is TGTGCCAGCAGCCGCTCTACAGGGGGGACACACGAGCAGTACTTC.

The CDR3 DNA reads as TGCAGCGTCCGACAGGGGGCTAACTATGGCTACACCTTC. Its protein product is CSVRQGANYGYTF. The chain combines TRBV29-1 with TRBJ1-2, with 9 positions matching TRBD1. V was clipped by 6 bases and J by 0 bases; unmatched bases: 2. Germline V CDR1 and CDR2: SQVTM, ANQGSEA. The CDR3 covers 13 residues.

This chain connects TRBV4-2 to TRBJ2-5, with D possibly matching TRBD2 (6 bases). This CDR3 comprises 16 residues. Per germline, CDR1 LGHNA and CDR2 YNFKEQ. The ends were cut back, 2 bases at V and 3 bases at J, with 16 bases in the middle. CDR3 amino acids: CASSQRRRGFEETQYF. Here the CDR3 DNA reads TGTGCCAGCAGCCAAAGAAGACGGGGGTTTGAAGAGACCCAGTACTTC.

The V call is TRBV9, the J call TRBJ1-1; 7 bases match TRBD1. The CDR3 has 15 residues. J lost 1 base, V lost 3 bases, and 6 bases had no gene match. Germline V gene lookup returns CDR1 SGDLS and CDR2 YYNGEE. CDR3 DNA sequence: TGTGCCAGCAGCGCACGACAGGGCACGAACACTGAAGCTTTCTTT. Its translation: CASSARQGTNTEAFF.